This T cell receptor beta chain derives from a study of blood T cell repertoires in COVID-19. Turning to the study itself: From the United States, Italy and Spain came samples of acute and convalescent COVID-19. The analysed material was cDNA or gDNA that came from T cells, B-cell-depleted T cells, or PBMCs.

Source study methods: Using reference gene primer amplification, nucleated cell counts were estimated. The assay was immunoSEQ multiplex PCR, and TCRdb's table has in-frame clones only and misses some. The V and J calls and the clone size are those of that table, but D and trimming were determined from the DNA. The sample records approximately 97,000 clones, approximately 84% being singletons. This CDR3 has 12 residues. CDR1 and CDR2 (germline): LGHDT, YNNKEL (reference sequence). J lost 12 bases, V lost 3 bases, and 2 bases had no gene match. The J gene is TRBJ2-1, the V gene TRBV3-1 (or the pseudogene TRBV3-2); 10 positions match TRBD1. The receptor was derived from a human donor in a cohort sampled during active COVID-19. The source material was peripheral blood. CDR3 coding DNA: TGTGCCAGCAGCCAGGGGACAGGGGTGCAGTTCTTC. Translated: CASSQGTGVQFF.